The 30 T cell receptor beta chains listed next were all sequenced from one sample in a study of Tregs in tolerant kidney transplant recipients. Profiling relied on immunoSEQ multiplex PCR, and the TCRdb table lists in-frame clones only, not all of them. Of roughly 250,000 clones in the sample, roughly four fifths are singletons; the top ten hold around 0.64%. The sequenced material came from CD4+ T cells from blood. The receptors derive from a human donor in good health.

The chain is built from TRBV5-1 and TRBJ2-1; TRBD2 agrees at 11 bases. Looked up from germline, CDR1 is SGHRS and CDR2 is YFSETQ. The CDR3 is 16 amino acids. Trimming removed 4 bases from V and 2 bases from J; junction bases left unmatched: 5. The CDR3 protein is CASSVVAGGPYNEQFF. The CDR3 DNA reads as TGCGCCAGCAGCGTGGTAGCGGGGGGGCCCTACAATGAGCAGTTCTTC. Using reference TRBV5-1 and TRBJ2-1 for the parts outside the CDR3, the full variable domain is KAGVTQTPRYLIKTRGQQVTLSCSPISGHRSVSWYQQTPGQGLQFLFEYFSETQRNKGNFPGRFSGRQFSNSRSEMNVSTLELGDSALYLCASSVVAGGPYNEQFFGPGTRLTVL.

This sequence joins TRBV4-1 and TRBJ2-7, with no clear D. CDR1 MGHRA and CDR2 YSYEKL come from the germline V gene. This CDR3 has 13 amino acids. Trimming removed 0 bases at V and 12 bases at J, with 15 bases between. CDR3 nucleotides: TGCGCCAGCAGCCAAGAATTAGTGGGGAACCCGTACTTC. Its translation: CASSQELVGNPYF.

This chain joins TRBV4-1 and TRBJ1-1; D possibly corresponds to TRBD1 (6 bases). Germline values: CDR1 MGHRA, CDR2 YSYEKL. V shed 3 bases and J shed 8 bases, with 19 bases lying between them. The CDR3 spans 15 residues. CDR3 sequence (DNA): TGCGCCAGCAGCCATCTGGGACACCAGGACCCCGAAGCTTTCTTT. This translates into CASSHLGHQDPEAFF.

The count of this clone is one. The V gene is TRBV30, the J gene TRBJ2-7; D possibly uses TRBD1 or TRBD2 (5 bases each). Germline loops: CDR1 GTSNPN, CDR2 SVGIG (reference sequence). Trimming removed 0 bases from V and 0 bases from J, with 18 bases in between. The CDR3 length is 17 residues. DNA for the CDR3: TGTGCCTGGAGTGTATTTGGGGGAATCACGAGCTCCTACGAGCAGTACTTC. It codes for CAWSVFGGITSSYEQYF.

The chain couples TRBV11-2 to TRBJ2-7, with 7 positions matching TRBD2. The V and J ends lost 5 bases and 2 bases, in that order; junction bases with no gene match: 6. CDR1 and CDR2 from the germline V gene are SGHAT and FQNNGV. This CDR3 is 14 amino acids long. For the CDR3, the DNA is TGTGCCAGCAGCCCCCGAGCGGGAACCTACGAGCAGTACTTC. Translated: CASSPRAGTYEQYF.

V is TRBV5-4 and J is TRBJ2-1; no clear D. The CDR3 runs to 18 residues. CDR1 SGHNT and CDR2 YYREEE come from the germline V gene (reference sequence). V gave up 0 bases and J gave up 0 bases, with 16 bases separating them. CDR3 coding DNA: TGTGCCAGCAGCTTGGGTATTCCGGGTCTGAGCTCCTACAATGAGCAGTTCTTC. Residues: CASSLGIPGLSSYNEQFF.

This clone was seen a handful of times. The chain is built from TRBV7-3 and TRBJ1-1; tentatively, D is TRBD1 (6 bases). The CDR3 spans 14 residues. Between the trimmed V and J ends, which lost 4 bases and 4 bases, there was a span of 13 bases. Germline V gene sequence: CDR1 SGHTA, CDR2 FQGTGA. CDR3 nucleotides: TGTGCCAGCAGCTCGACAACAGGGATCACTGAAGCTTTCTTT. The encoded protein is CASSSTTGITEAFF. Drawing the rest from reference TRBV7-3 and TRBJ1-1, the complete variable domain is GAGVSQTPSNKVTEKGKYVELRCDPISGHTALYWYRQSLGQGPEFLIYFQGTGAADDSGLPNDRFFAVRPEGSVSTLKIQRTERGDSAVYLCASSSTTGITEAFFGQGTRLTVV.

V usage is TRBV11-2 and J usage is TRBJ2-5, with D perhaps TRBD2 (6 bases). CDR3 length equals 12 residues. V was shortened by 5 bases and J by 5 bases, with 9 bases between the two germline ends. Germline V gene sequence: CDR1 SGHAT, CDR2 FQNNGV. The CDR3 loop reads CASSPGRETQYF. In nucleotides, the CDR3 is TGTGCCAGCAGCCCAGGGAGGGAGACCCAGTACTTC.

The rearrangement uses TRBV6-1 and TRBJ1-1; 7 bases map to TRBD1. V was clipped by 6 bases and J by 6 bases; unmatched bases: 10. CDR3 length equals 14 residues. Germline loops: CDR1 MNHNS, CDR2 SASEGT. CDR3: CASRLTGVRAEAFF. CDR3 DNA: TGTGCCAGCAGACTTACAGGGGTTCGGGCTGAAGCTTTCTTT.

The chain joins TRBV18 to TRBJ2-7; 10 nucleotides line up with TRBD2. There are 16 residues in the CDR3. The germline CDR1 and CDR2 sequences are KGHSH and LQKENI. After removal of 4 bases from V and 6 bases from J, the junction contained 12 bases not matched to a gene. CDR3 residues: CASSLKTSGLASEQYF. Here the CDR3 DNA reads TGTGCCAGCTCACTTAAGACTAGCGGGCTGGCTAGCGAGCAGTACTTC.

The CDR3: CASSLDRPFAGANVLTF. CDR3 coding DNA: TGCGCCAGCAGCTTGGACAGGCCTTTTGCTGGGGCCAACGTCCTGACTTTC. The chain carries TRBV5-1 and TRBJ2-6; D is possibly TRBD1 (5 bases). The ends were cut back, 0 bases at V and 2 bases at J, with 12 bases in the middle. CDR1 and CDR2 (germline): SGHRS, YFSETQ. This CDR3 has 17 amino acids.

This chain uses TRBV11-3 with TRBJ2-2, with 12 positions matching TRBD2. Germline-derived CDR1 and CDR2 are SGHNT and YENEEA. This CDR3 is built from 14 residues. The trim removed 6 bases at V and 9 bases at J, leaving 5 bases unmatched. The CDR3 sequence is CASSHGTSGRELFF. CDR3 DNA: TGTGCCAGCAGTCACGGGACTAGCGGGCGGGAGCTGTTTTTT.

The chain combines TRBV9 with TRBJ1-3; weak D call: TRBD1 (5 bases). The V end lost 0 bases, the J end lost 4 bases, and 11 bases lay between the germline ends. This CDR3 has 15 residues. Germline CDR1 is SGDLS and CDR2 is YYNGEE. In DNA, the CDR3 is TGTGCCAGCAGCGTAGGGGGGTATTCCGGAAACACCATATATTTT. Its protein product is CASSVGGYSGNTIYF.

The CDR3 here is CASSAKPMGPRDTEAFF. The CDR3 region has the DNA TGTGCCAGCAGCGCGAAGCCGATGGGACCGAGGGACACTGAAGCTTTCTTT. The chain has TRBV5-4 and TRBJ1-1; D may be TRBD1 (5 bases). The V end was cut by 4 bases, the J end by 3 bases, with 22 bases between. This CDR3 contains 17 residues. CDR1 SGHNT and CDR2 YYREEE come from the germline V gene (reference sequence).

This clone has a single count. For the CDR3, the DNA is TGCAGCGTTGCGGTCGGGCAGCAAGAGACCCAGTACTTC. Residues: CSVAVGQQETQYF. This chain connects TRBV29-1 to TRBJ2-5; D unresolved. The CDR3 length is 13 residues. V was trimmed by 4 bases and J by 2 bases, leaving 11 bases between them. Germline CDR1 SQVTM, CDR2 ANQGSEA.

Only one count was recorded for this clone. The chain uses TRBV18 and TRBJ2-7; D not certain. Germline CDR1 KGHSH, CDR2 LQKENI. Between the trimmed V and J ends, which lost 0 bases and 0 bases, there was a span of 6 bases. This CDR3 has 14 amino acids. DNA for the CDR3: TGTGCCAGCTCACCACCTGGGGTCTCCTACGAGCAGTACTTC. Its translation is CASSPPGVSYEQYF.

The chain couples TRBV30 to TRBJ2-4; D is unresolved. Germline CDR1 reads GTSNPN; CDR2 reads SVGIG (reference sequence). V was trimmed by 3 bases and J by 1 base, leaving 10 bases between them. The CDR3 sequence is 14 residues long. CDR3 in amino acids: CAWSLPKAKNIQYF. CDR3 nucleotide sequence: TGTGCCTGGAGCCTTCCTAAGGCCAAAAACATTCAGTACTTC. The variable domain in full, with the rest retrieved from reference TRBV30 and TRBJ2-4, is SQTIHQWPATLVQPVGSPLSLECTVEGTSNPNLYWYRQAAGRGLQLLFYSVGIGQISSEVPQNLSASRPQDRQFILSSKKLLLSDSGFYLCAWSLPKAKNIQYFGAGTRLSVL.

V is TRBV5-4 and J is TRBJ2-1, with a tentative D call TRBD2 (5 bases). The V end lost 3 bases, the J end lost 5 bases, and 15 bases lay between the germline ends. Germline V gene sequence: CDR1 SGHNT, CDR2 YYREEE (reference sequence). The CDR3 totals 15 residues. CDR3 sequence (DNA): TGTGCCAGCAGCTCGGGCAGGAGGAACCACAATGAGCAGTTCTTC. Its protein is CASSSGRRNHNEQFF.

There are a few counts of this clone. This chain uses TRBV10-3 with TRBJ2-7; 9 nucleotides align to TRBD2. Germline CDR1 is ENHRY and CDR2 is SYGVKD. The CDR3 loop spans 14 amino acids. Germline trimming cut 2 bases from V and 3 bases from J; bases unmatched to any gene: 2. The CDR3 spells CAISEASGNYEQYF. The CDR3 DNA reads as TGTGCCATCAGTGAGGCTAGCGGGAACTACGAGCAGTACTTC.

The CDR3 region has the DNA TGTGCCAGCAGACCGGGGCTGGAGCTCAATGAGCAGTTCTTC. Translating gives CASRPGLELNEQFF. The chain carries TRBV6-1 and TRBJ2-1; D may correspond to TRBD1 or TRBD2 (5 bases each). CDR3 length equals 14 residues. Trimming removed 6 bases at V and 6 bases at J, with 15 bases between. The germline CDR1 and CDR2 sequences are MNHNS and SASEGT.

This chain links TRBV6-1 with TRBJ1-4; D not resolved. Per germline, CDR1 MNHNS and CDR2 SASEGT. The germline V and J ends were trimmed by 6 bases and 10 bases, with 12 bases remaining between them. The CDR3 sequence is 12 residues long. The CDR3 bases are TGTGCCAGCAGGGGAGTCCGCAGAAAACTGTTTTTT. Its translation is CASRGVRRKLFF.

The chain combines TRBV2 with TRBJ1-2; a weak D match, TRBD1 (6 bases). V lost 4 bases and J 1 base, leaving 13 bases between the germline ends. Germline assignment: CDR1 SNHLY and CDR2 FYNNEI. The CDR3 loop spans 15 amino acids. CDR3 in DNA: TGTGCCAGCAGTGCATCGGGACAAATTAACTATGGCTACACCTTC. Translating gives CASSASGQINYGYTF.

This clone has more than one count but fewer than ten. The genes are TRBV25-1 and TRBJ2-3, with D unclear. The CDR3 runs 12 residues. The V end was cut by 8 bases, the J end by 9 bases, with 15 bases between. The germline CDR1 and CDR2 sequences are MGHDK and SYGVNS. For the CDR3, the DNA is TGTGCCAGCGGGAAAGGAGTCGGAACGCAGTATTTT. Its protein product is CASGKGVGTQYF.

The CDR3 DNA reads as TGCACCAGCAGCCAAGAAAGGGACAGGTATAGCAATCAGCCCCAGCATTTT. It codes for CTSSQERDRYSNQPQHF. The chain links TRBV1 to TRBJ1-5; TRBD1 is the table's D call, not checked against the DNA. TRBV1 is labeled a pseudogene. The CDR3 has 17 residues.

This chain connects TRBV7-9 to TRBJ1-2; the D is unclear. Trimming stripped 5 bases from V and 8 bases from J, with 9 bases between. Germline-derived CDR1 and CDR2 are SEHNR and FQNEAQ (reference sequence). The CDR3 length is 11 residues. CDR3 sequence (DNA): TGTGCCAGCAGCCTTGAAGGGGGCTACACCTTC. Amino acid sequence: CASSLEGGYTF.

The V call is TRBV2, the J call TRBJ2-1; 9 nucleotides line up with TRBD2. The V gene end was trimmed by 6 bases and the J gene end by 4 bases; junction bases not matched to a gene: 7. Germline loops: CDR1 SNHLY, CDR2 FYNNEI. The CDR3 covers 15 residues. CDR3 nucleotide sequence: TGTGCCAGCAGATTAGCGGGGGCGTATTACAATGAGCAGTTCTTC. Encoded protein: CASRLAGAYYNEQFF.

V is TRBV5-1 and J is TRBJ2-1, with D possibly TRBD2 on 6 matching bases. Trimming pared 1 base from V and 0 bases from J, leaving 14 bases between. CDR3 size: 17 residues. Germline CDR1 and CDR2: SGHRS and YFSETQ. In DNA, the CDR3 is TGCGCCAGCAGCTTGATGGGCGGGGTGAGCTCCTACAATGAGCAGTTCTTC. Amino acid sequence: CASSLMGGVSSYNEQFF.

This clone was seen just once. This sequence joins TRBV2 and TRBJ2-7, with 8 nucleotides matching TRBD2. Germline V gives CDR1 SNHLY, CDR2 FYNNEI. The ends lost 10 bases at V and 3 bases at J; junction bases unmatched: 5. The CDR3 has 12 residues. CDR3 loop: CATGGGLYEQYF. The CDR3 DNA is TGTGCCACCGGGGGGGGCCTCTACGAGCAGTACTTC. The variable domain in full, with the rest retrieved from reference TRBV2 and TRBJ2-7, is EPEVTQTPSHQVTQMGQEVILRCVPISNHLYFYWYRQILGQKVEFLVSFYNNEISEKSEIFDDQFSVERPDGSNFTLKIRSTKLEDSAMYFCATGGGLYEQYFGPGTRLTVT.

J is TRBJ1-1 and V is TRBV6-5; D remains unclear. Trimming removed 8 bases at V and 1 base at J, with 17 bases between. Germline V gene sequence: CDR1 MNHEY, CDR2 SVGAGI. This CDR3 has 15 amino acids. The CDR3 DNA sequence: TGTGCCAGCCACTTACGTAAACAGCCGAACACTGAAGCTTTCTTT. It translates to CASHLRKQPNTEAFF.

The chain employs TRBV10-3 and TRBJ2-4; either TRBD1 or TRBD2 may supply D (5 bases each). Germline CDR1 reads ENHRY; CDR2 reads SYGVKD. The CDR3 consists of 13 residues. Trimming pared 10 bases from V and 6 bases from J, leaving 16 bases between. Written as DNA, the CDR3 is TGTGCCACCTCCGAGGGGCTCTTAAACATTCAGTACTTC. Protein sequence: CATSEGLLNIQYF.